The sample holds one count of the clone carrying this T cell receptor (beta chain). This sample was taken from a study of blood T cell repertoires in COVID-19. Whole-study context: Donors in the United States, Italy and Spain gave samples during acute or convalescent COVID-19.

Trimming cost V 1 base and J 5 bases; bases outside gene matches: 10. The CDR3 loop spans 16 amino acids. Germline-derived CDR1 and CDR2 are LGHNA and YSLEER. In the source study's methods: Estimates of nucleated cell counts were drawn from the amplification of reference gene primers. The data were produced by immunoSEQ multiplex PCR, yet TCRdb's version contains in-frame clones alone and is incomplete. The V and J calls and clone size were taken over from that table, and D and trimming were inferred from the DNA. The sample lists around 100,000 clones, approximately 89% occurring once. Patients in Seattle were enrolled during active infection, then followed longitudinally.

The sample consisted of peripheral blood. The chain employs TRBV4-3 and TRBJ2-7; 8 positions match TRBD1. This TCR came from a woman in her sixties with COVID-19, enrolled during active disease. The CDR3 protein is CASSQGTRGRGDEQYF. The CDR3 DNA sequence: TGCGCCAGCAGCCAAGGTACCAGGGGGCGGGGTGACGAGCAGTACTTC.